This TCR beta chain comes out of a study of blood T cell repertoires in COVID-19. Study background: Sites across the United States, Italy and Spain contributed samples from acute and convalescent COVID-19. From T cells, B-cell-depleted T cells, or PBMCs came the material, which was cDNA or gDNA.

Authors' methods: Amplification with reference gene primers provided the estimates of nucleated cell counts. The table came from immunoSEQ multiplex PCR; TCRdb's copy has only in-frame clones and leaves some out. For V, J and clone size, that table is used; D and trimming come from the DNA. The profile shows 150,000 to 200,000 clones, 85% to 90% of them singletons. Germline V CDR1 and CDR2: SGHDT, YYEEEE. This CDR3 has 18 amino acids. After removal of 2 bases from V and 0 bases from J, the junction contained 10 bases not matched to a gene. The chain links TRBV5-6 to TRBJ1-2; 10 bases agree with TRBD1. The receptor comes from a woman in her 70s with acute or convalescent COVID-19. Sequenced: peripheral blood. The CDR3 loop is CASSFRGTGASSNYGYTF. Written as DNA, the CDR3 is TGTGCCAGCAGCTTTCGGGGGACAGGGGCCTCGTCTAACTATGGCTACACCTTC.